What follows are 11 T cell receptor beta chains derived from one specimen sequenced in a study of T cell responses to AZD1222 COVID-19 vaccine (dated by TCRdb to the early 2020s). This sample's time point label indicates: baseline before first vaccination. The treatment or condition label for this specimen denotes: meningococcal conjugate vaccine given as trial control. The method was the immunoSEQ multiplex PCR assay. As stored in TCRdb, this immuneACCESS dataset retains in-frame rearrangements with V and J assigned. A fraction of the clones does not appear; measured against another copy, unresolved V genes explain less than half of the discrepancy, and the remainder lacks a known reason. This sample holds 98,000 or so clones; roughly nine tenths were observed only once. About 3% of the sample goes to the ten largest clones. Sequencing was performed on peripheral blood, taken on day 0 of MenACWY control vaccination. These receptors originate from an adult in good health.

The chain is built from TRBV5-4 and TRBJ2-3; D is perhaps TRBD1 or TRBD2 (6 bases each). Germline values: CDR1 SGHNT, CDR2 YYREEE (reference sequence). The CDR3 is 14 residues long. V was trimmed by 5 bases and J by 5 bases, leaving 15 bases between them. CDR3 in DNA: TGTGCCAGCAGTTTACAAGGGGGAGGAGATACGCAGTATTTT. This sequence encodes CASSLQGGGDTQYF.

The J gene is TRBJ1-4, the V gene TRBV7-9, with 7 bases lining up with TRBD1. This CDR3 spans 16 amino acids. The trim removed 5 bases at V and 0 bases at J, leaving 6 bases unmatched. Germline-derived CDR1 and CDR2 are SEHNR and FQNEAQ (reference sequence). CDR3 sequence (DNA): TGTGCCAGCAGCCCAGGGACAGCCGCAACTAATGAAAAACTGTTTTTT. Its translation is CASSPGTAATNEKLFF.

The chain is built from TRBV10-2 and TRBJ1-2; no firm D call. V shed 0 bases and J shed 6 bases, with 8 bases lying between them. The germline gives CDR1 WSHSY, CDR2 SAAADI. The CDR3 spans 13 residues. The CDR3 sequence: CASSESIGNGYTF. The CDR3 DNA reads TGCGCCAGCAGTGAGTCGATCGGGAATGGCTACACCTTC.

This chain uses TRBV6-5 with TRBJ1-1; TRBD1 agrees at 10 bases. Germline trimming cut 2 bases from V and 0 bases from J; bases unmatched to any gene: 3. The CDR3 runs to 16 residues. Germline V CDR1 and CDR2: MNHEY, SVGAGI. CDR3 DNA sequence: TGTGCCAGCAGTTACGACAGGGGGCACATGAACACTGAAGCTTTCTTT. Its protein product is CASSYDRGHMNTEAFF.

This chain connects TRBV3-1 (or the pseudogene TRBV3-2) to TRBJ1-2; TRBD1 is a possible D gene (6 bases). Germline values: CDR1 LGHDT, CDR2 YNNKEL (reference sequence). V shed 2 bases and J shed 4 bases, with 8 bases lying between them. This CDR3 contains 13 residues. The CDR3 bases are TGTGCCAGCAGCCAACGGACAGTCTATGGCTACACCTTC. Encoded protein: CASSQRTVYGYTF.

Written as DNA, the CDR3 is TGTGCCAGCAGAACCGGGACTATCTACGAGCAGTACTTC. Its protein is CASRTGTIYEQYF. V and J are TRBV5-6 and TRBJ2-7; 7 nucleotides match TRBD2. Germline CDR1 reads SGHDT; CDR2 reads YYEEEE. CDR3 length equals 13 residues. The junction had 5 bases not matched to a gene; V was cut back by 5 bases and J by 3 bases.

The chain uses TRBV19 and TRBJ1-6; D is uncertain. The CDR3 has 15 amino acids. The germline gives CDR1 LNHDA, CDR2 SQIVND (reference sequence). The ends were cut back, 10 bases at V and 2 bases at J, with 15 bases in the middle. The chain's CDR3 is CATRPGEPYNSPLHF. The CDR3 DNA is TGTGCCACCCGGCCCGGGGAGCCCTATAATTCACCCCTCCACTTT. The whole variable domain, remainder taken from reference TRBV19 and TRBJ1-6, is DGGITQSPKYLFRKEGQNVTLSCEQNLNHDAMYWYRQDPGQGLRLIYYSQIVNDFQKGDIAEGYSVSREKKESFPLTVTSAQKNPTAFYLCATRPGEPYNSPLHFGNGTRLTVT.

The chain has TRBV5-6 and TRBJ1-3; D might be TRBD1 (6 bases). Germline V gene lookup returns CDR1 SGHDT and CDR2 YYEEEE. The V and J ends lost 0 bases and 4 bases respectively, with 8 bases between them. The CDR3 is 14 amino acids. The CDR3 DNA is TGTGCCAGCAGCTTGGTGGACAGAGGAAACACCATATATTTT. Encoded protein: CASSLVDRGNTIYF. The full variable domain, completed using reference TRBV5-6 and TRBJ1-3, is DAGVTQSPTHLIKTRGQQVTLRCSPKSGHDTVSWYQQALGQGPQFIFQYYEEEERQRGNFPDRFSGHQFPNYSSELNVNALLLGDSALYLCASSLVDRGNTIYFGEGSWLTVV.

The J gene is TRBJ2-7, the V gene TRBV28, with 11 bases aligning to TRBD1. CDR1 MDHEN and CDR2 SYDVKM come from the germline V gene. V lost 4 bases and J lost 1; bases outside the gene matches: 3. The CDR3 sequence is 15 residues long. The CDR3 nucleotides read TGTGCCAGCAGTTCCGGGACAGGGGGATCCTACGAGCAGTACTTC. Translation gives CASSSGTGGSYEQYF.

The rearrangement joins TRBV7-2 to TRBJ2-2, with D possibly being TRBD2 (6 bases). The CDR3 has 14 residues. Germline CDR1 and CDR2: SGHTA and FQGNSA. V lost 2 bases and J lost 5, with 9 bases in between. The CDR3 nucleotides read TGTGCCAGCAGCTTATTCCGGGGGACCGGGGAGCTGTTTTTT. It translates to CASSLFRGTGELFF.

The chain carries TRBV3-1 (or the pseudogene TRBV3-2) and TRBJ2-2, with D possibly TRBD2 on 5 matching bases. There are 17 residues in the CDR3. Germline V CDR1 and CDR2: LGHDT, YNNKEL (reference sequence). V dropped 1 base and J dropped 0 bases, with 12 bases sitting between them. The CDR3 nucleotides read TGTGCCAGCAGCCAAGCTGTGCCGGGGACGAACACCGGGGAGCTGTTTTTT. This encodes CASSQAVPGTNTGELFF.